A selection of T cell receptor beta chains follows, all from one sample in a study of cytomegalovirus exposure and HLA in healthy donors. Libraries were prepared by immunoSEQ multiplex PCR; TCRdb keeps only in-frame clonotypes and omits some of them. The table lists 110,000 or so clones, roughly four fifths of them singletons. The sample comprised PBMCs. Every receptor here comes from a woman in her late teens or twenties in good health and CMV-seronegative. Each CDR3 is given with its conserved first and last residue. Expanded clones are given a class, and other clones once, few, many or no size at all.

cdr3_length	j_call	clone_size	v_call	cdr3_aa
15	TRBJ1-5	once	TRBV7-2	CASSLGTGASGAQHF
14	TRBJ2-3	NA	TRBV9	CASSIGLTVDTQYF
14	TRBJ1-2	NA	TRBV27	CASSPDRGTYGYTF
14	TRBJ2-5	few	TRBV7-2	CASSFGQAWETQYF
15	TRBJ1-1	NA	TRBV11-2	CASSLPRDRGRVAFF
14	TRBJ1-4	NA	TRBV7-9	CASSHDRGSEKLFF
14	TRBJ2-7	NA	TRBV6-4	CASSLNPGQKEQYF
16	TRBJ2-2	NA	TRBV11-3	CASSWARAGGTGELFF
13	TRBJ1-4	few	TRBV11-3	CASRARGREKLFF
13	TRBJ2-1	NA	TRBV9	CASSPSLYNEQFF
15	TRBJ1-2	NA	TRBV6-6	CASSYLGQGADGYTF
17	TRBJ2-5	NA	TRBV4-1	CASSQDRSGGPQETQYF
16	TRBJ2-2	NA	TRBV5-1	CASSLTVSGSTGELFF
13	TRBJ2-1	NA	TRBV6-6	CASSPEGYNEQFF
14	TRBJ1-1	NA	TRBV4-3	CASSLRTANTEAFF
13	TRBJ1-1	NA	TRBV7-7	CASSTQTGTEAFF
13	TRBJ1-5	NA	TRBV27	CASSHDRGQPQHF
17	TRBJ2-6	NA	TRBV15	CATSRGTAFSGANVLTF
12	TRBJ1-1	few	TRBV5-6	CASSFSEVDAFF
13	TRBJ1-1	NA	TRBV5-1	CASSLVRAGQVFF
15	TRBJ2-1	NA	TRBV9	CASSVNGLPEDEQFF
15	TRBJ1-1	NA	TRBV6-5	CASSYRGGRGTEAFF
13	TRBJ1-1	NA	TRBV6-6	CASRRDLNTEAFF
19	TRBJ2-5	NA	TRBV4-1	CASSQDLGLAGVVGETQYF
14	TRBJ2-3	once	TRBV5-1	CASRGGGSTDTQYF
15	TRBJ2-5	few	TRBV2	CASNLNRGLQETQYF
14	TRBJ2-7	few	TRBV6-6	CASSYLAGPYEQYF
14	TRBJ2-1	once	TRBV29-1	CSVGKDNFLNEQFF
13	TRBJ1-1	NA	TRBV25-1	CASSEYGSFEAFF